Below, 5 T cell receptor beta chains from the same sample are listed, as sequenced in a study of blood T cell repertoires in COVID-19. TCRdb's copy holds only in-frame clones and misses some; the assay was immunoSEQ multiplex PCR. Of 150,000 to 200,000 clones listed, around 80% are singletons. Sample: peripheral blood. These receptors were collected from a woman of 80 years or more with acute or convalescent COVID-19.

This CDR3 reads CATSAGTGHTGELFF. CDR3 DNA sequence: TGTGCCACCAGTGCCGGGACAGGGCACACCGGGGAGCTGTTTTTT. This chain links TRBV24-1 with TRBJ2-2; TRBD1 aligns across 9 bases. CDR1 and CDR2 from the germline V gene are KGHDR and SFDVKD. The CDR3 is 15 amino acids. Trimming cost V 5 bases and J 3 bases; bases outside gene matches: 3.

This clone was observed a single time. The chain couples TRBV19 to TRBJ1-6; 8 positions match TRBD1. The ends lost 8 bases at V and 8 bases at J; junction bases unmatched: 5. CDR1 is LNHDA, CDR2 SQIVND, per germline (reference sequence). The CDR3 runs to 13 residues. CDR3 nucleotides: TGTGCCAGTGACGACAGGGGCGATTCACCCCTCCACTTT. As protein: CASDDRGDSPLHF.

The chain joins TRBV2 to TRBJ2-7; D might be TRBD2 (5 bases). The V and J ends lost 4 bases and 5 bases respectively, with 12 bases between them. Germline CDR1 is SNHLY and CDR2 is FYNNEI. This CDR3 spans 13 amino acids. DNA for the CDR3: TGTGCCAGCAGTGTGGGAGTCGAAAACGAGCAGTACTTC. Protein: CASSVGVENEQYF.

The chain couples TRBV20-1 to TRBJ2-7, with TRBD1 as a possible D gene (5 bases). The CDR3 runs to 11 residues. Germline CDR1 and CDR2: DFQATT and SNEGSKA (reference sequence). Between the trimmed V and J ends, which lost 3 bases and 5 bases, there was a span of 8 bases. CDR3 in DNA: TGCAGTGCTAGTCAGGGTCACGAGCAGTACTTC. It encodes CSASQGHEQYF.

The CDR3 sequence is CSVEGTSAYNEQFF. In nucleotides, the CDR3 is TGCAGCGTTGAAGGGACTAGCGCCTACAATGAGCAGTTCTTC. The V and J genes are TRBV29-1 and TRBJ2-1; 9 bases match TRBD2. The length of the CDR3 is 14 residues. Germline V CDR1 and CDR2: SQVTM, ANQGSEA. Unmatched junction bases numbered 0, after V lost 1 base and J lost 2 bases.